The rows below give T cell receptor beta chains drawn from one sample of a study of shared clonotypes between healthy human individuals. Sequencing used immunoSEQ multiplex PCR; TCRdb keeps in-frame clones, though not all of them. In the table there are about 2 million clones, 95% of which are singletons. Sequenced material: naive CD4+ T cells sorted from blood. Every receptor here comes from a man younger than 30 in good health. Both conserved end residues are part of each CDR3. The order of the fields is D gene, J gene, V gene, clone size, CDR3 protein, CDR3 DNA. A D gene is named only where the DNA matches it firmly. Clone size is stated in some rows and not others, as once, few, many or a class when expanded.

>TRBD1|TRBJ1-2|TRBV7-2|NA
CASSYRDRASRGGYTF
TGTGCCAGCAGCTACCGGGACAGGGCTTCCCGGGGGGGCTACACCTTC
>NA|TRBJ2-7|TRBV5-5|NA
CASSTPDGYEQYF
TGTGCCAGCAGCACCCCCGACGGCTACGAGCAGTACTTC
>NA|TRBJ2-7|TRBV6-5|NA
CASSYYPQGAYEQYF
TGTGCCAGCAGTTACTACCCCCAAGGTGCCTACGAGCAGTACTTC
>NA|TRBJ2-3|TRBV18|NA
CASSPTGSTDTQYF
TGTGCCAGCTCACCAACAGGGAGCACAGATACGCAGTATTTT
>NA|TRBJ1-3|TRBV9|once
CASSPGSGNTIYF
TGTGCCAGCAGCCCCGGCTCTGGAAACACCATATATTTT
>NA|TRBJ1-5|TRBV27|NA
CASRSRRFNQPQHF
TGTGCCAGCAGGTCTCGTCGGTTTAATCAGCCCCAGCATTTT
>NA|TRBJ1-6|TRBV18|NA
CASSPEPNNSPLHF
TGTGCCAGCTCACCAGAACCGAATAATTCACCCCTCCACTTT
>NA|TRBJ2-3|TRBV9|NA
CASSVGGAPSTDTQYF
TGTGCCAGCAGCGTAGGCGGGGCGCCATCCACAGATACGCAGTATTTT
>NA|TRBJ2-5|TRBV5-1|NA
CASSLGSGVRETQYF
TGCGCCAGCAGCCTAGGATCGGGAGTGAGGGAGACCCAGTACTTC
>NA|TRBJ2-6|TRBV30|NA
CAWSAQRRAGANVLTF
TGTGCCTGGAGTGCCCAAAGGCGTGCTGGGGCCAACGTCCTGACTTTC
>NA|TRBJ1-6|TRBV20-1|NA
CSVAQNSPLHF
TGCAGTGTGGCGCAGAATTCACCCCTCCACTTT
>TRBD1|TRBJ2-7|TRBV6-5|NA
CASSYLGTGIYEQYF
TGTGCCAGCAGTTACCTAGGGACAGGAATTTACGAGCAGTACTTC
>NA|TRBJ1-2|TRBV28|NA
CASRSVVEGGYTF
TGTGCCAGCAGATCGGTCGTCGAGGGGGGCTACACCTTC
>NA|TRBJ2-7|TRBV28|NA
CASSFRHPSYEQYF
TGTGCCAGCAGTTTTCGGCATCCGTCCTACGAGCAGTACTTC
>NA|TRBJ2-2|TRBV18|once
CASSPGTNTGELFF
TGTGCCAGCTCACCAGGGACGAACACCGGGGAGCTGTTTTTT
>NA|TRBJ2-7|TRBV27|NA
CASSSPFGRGHEQYF
TGTGCCAGCAGTTCCCCGTTCGGCAGGGGCCACGAGCAGTACTTC
>TRBD1|TRBJ2-7|TRBV28|NA
CASREQGDYEQYF
TGTGCCAGCAGGGAACAGGGGGACTACGAGCAGTACTTC
>NA|TRBJ2-1|TRBV5-1|NA
CASSLAGAHEQFF
TGCGCCAGCAGCTTGGCCGGGGCGCACGAGCAGTTCTTC
>NA|TRBJ1-1|TRBV5-1|NA
CASSLDMRAGTEAFF
TGCGCCAGCAGCCTCGATATGCGGGCGGGGACTGAAGCTTTCTTT
>TRBD1|TRBJ1-5|TRBV6-6|NA
CASSSRGQGAYQPQHF
TGTGCCAGCAGCTCGAGGGGACAGGGGGCATATCAGCCCCAGCATTTT
>TRBD1|TRBJ2-3|TRBV7-9|NA
CASDRDRGTDTQYF
TGTGCCAGCGACCGGGACAGGGGCACAGATACGCAGTATTTT
>NA|TRBJ2-5|TRBV18|NA
CASSPDRAGGETQYF
TGTGCCAGCTCACCCGACAGGGCGGGGGGCGAGACCCAGTACTTC